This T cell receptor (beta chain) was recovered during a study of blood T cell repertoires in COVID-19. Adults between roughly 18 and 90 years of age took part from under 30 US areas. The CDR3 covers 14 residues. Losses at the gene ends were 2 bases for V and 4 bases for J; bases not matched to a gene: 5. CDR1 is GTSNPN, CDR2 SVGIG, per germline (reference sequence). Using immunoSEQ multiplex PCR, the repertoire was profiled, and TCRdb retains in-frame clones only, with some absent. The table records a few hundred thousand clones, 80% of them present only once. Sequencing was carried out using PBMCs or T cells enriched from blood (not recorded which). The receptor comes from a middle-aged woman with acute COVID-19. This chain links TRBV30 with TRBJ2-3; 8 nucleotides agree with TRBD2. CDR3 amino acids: CAWSSRGRSDTQYF. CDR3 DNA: TGTGCCTGGAGTTCGCGCGGGAGGTCAGATACGCAGTATTTT.